This T cell receptor beta chain appears in the sequencing data of a study of T cells after yellow fever vaccination (dated by TCRdb to about 2019). About the full investigation: Libraries from fractions with low cell numbers were prepared with the SMART-Seq v4 Ultra Low Input RNA kit. To track T-cell clones before and after primary and booster YFV17D yellow fever vaccination, bulk TCR alpha and beta repertoires were sequenced longitudinally. Blood samples were taken at several timepoints before and after primary and secondary immunization, and bulk PBMC replicates and cell subsets were isolated. Two healthy male donors, one aged 18 to 30 and one aged 30 to 39 years, were included in the cohort.

A word on this clonotype: Its antigen is unknown. One base away there is no much larger clone; base qualities are not given.

The CDR3 contains 17 residues, cysteine and phenylalanine counted. Left in the record is the CDR3 DNA by itself, 51 bases read in frame from the first base. In the germline V gene, CDR1 corresponds to SNHLY and CDR2 to FYNNEI. V is cut back by 4 bases and J by 1 base, with 10 bases in the junction unmatched. Sequencing was performed on an Illumina NovaSeq 6000. TCR cDNA was made using 5'RACE template switching, a step that added a universal primer site and unique molecular identifiers. Priming of cDNA synthesis was performed from both the TCR alpha and TCR beta constant segments. Libraries were amplified in two PCR steps, with sample barcodes and sequencing adapters added in the second step. Sequencing of the libraries was done on either Illumina HiSeq 2500 (2x100 bp) or NovaSeq (2x150 bp). The study's own analysis went as follows. Reads were demultiplexed and collapsed into UMI consensus sequences with MIGEC, and V(D)J alignment was performed with MiXCR. Vaccine-responding clonotypes were defined with edgeR using replicate PBMC samples, requiring FDR below 0.01 and a log2 fold change above 5 up to day 15. Each bulk clonotype received a CD4 or CD8 identity based on whether the sequenced CD4 or CD8 repertoire contained that clonotype at higher abundance. TCRdb trimmed public reads at Q25 via fastp, called clones via MiXCR and kept in-frame beta chains. A single entry per CDR3 protein holds the most common genes and DNA from its merged rows. In this record, the V and J calls reflect TCRdb's handling and not the investigators' own analysis. This sample gives fewer than 500,000 distinct CDR3 sequences in total; under 20% of them show up just once. Roughly a sixth of the sample goes to the ten largest clones.

The meaning of the sample's treatment or condition label: live attenuated yellow fever vaccine strain. At each blood-draw timepoint, two biological replicates of bulk PBMCs were obtained. PBMCs were isolated from peripheral blood using a standard Ficoll-Paque protocol. TriZol was used to extract RNA from bulk PBMCs, from CD4 and CD8 fractions, and from dextramer-positive and dextramer-negative fractions. Overall study outcomes, separate from this receptor: Because only a couple of donors were included in the study, the extent to which the findings can be generalized is limited. Computational filtering was required because FACS-sorted repertoires could contain abundant contaminating clonotypes from the bulk population. Most clones expanded after primary vaccination (approximately 96% of CD4 and around nine tenths of CD8) were re-detected after the booster, suggesting that broad memory maintenance occurred. A small fraction of clonotypes showed up in both the CD4 and CD8 compartments, probably as a result of convergent recombination. Compared with the primary T-cell response, the secondary T-cell response was weaker but faster, peaking on day 5 rather than day 15.

Recombination joined TRBV2 with TRBJ2-5, and 9 junctional nucleotides match TRBD2. Specimen: PBMCs, collected before the yellow fever booster vaccination. This clonotype originated in a man aged 18 to 29 who received the YFV17D yellow fever vaccine. The CDR3 region: CASSVSWASGVQETQYF. The DNA sequence is given as TGTGCCAGCAGTGTCAGTTGGGCTAGCGGGGTCCAAGAGACCCAGTACTTC.